Below, one TCR beta chain is given with its context. The specificity of this receptor is unknown. Base qualities are not at hand, and no much larger clone is one base apart. The cohort comprised 550 to 700 healthy bone marrow donors. At the time of sampling, every cohort member was nominally healthy, though immune exposures that went unrecorded were likely present. The donor was CMV seropositive and was included in the group of 290 or so seropositive cohort members. A peripheral blood sample was collected from each donor, and TCR beta sequencing was performed on peripheral blood mononuclear cells. Genomic DNA was extracted from the blood cell samples with the Qiagen DNeasy Blood Extraction Kit. According to the germline V gene, CDR1 reads SGHDN and CDR2 reads FVKESK. For this chain, trimming is 4 bases at the V end and 3 bases at the J end, and the number of junction bases without a gene match is 2. CDR3 length: 13 amino acids, cysteine to phenylalanine. Only the CDR3 region is kept as DNA, spanning 39 bases read in frame from base 1.

This sample stems from a study of cytomegalovirus exposure and HLA in healthy donors (dated by TCRdb to the late 2010s). In terms of the full investigation: In an earlier analysis of several hundred of the donors, under 300 Gb of sequence data and approximately 100 million unique TCR beta sequences from 180 million or so T cells were reported. Around 320 gigabases of sequencing data and approximately 80 million unique TCR sequences were included in an early release covering around 600 HLA-typed donors. The genetic ancestry cluster associated with self-reported Caucasian donors included over 80% of the 398 genotyped donors. The study aimed to test whether cataloging public T cell receptors could reveal signatures of past pathogen exposure. The study used immunosequencing to profile the T cell repertoires of under 700 subjects and linked those repertoires to cytomegalovirus serostatus. A separate validation cohort of more than 100 different subjects was used in addition to the roughly 640-subject first cohort. To predict cytomegalovirus infection status, the study combined high-throughput TCR immunosequencing, statistical association of individual TCRs with disease status, and machine learning. In a later analysis, previously published TCR beta repertoires from about 670 donors were re-analyzed and high-resolution HLA genotyping was added so that TCR occurrence patterns could be studied. Rather than drawing on any new phenotypic data, the later analysis identified candidate immune exposures from TCR beta sequences and the way those sequences occurred across donors. In an earlier analysis of 500 to 650 of the donors, high-throughput TCR beta sequencing was used to judge whether each TCR beta V gene segment behaved as functional or pseudogenic. Donor age, sex, ethnicity and CMV serostatus were collected together with the repertoire data. A later genetic analysis took genome-wide SNP genotypes for about three fifths of the roughly 670 donors and used that subset as a discovery cohort. Every discovery cohort repertoire had been produced on one sequencing platform. HLA typing included class I and class II loci at four-digit resolution. Typing coverage differed by locus: A, B, C, DRB1 and DQB1 were typed in roughly 620-630 donors, DQA1 in 500 to 550, DPA1 in around 580, and DPB1 in 472. Because of strong linkage in the cohort, five DR-DQ haplotypes were treated as single units for association and clustering. On average, around 240,000 unique TCR beta nucleotide sequences were sequenced per donor among about 400 genotyped donors of the cohort, with about 17% of those sequences being non-productive. The full study reports these points: A later analysis associated 16,951 TCR beta sequences with specific HLA alleles at a false discovery rate of 0.05. The presence/absence analyses assumed that sequencing depth was roughly uniform across donors, and that assumption may not be true. Because HLA typing was missing for some donors at each locus, association tests included only the typed subset. Several of the top co-occurrence clusters appeared to be linked to parvovirus B19, influenza, CMV and Epstein-Barr virus, according to a later analysis. The classifier was reported to diagnose cytomegalovirus status with high specificity and sensitivity in both the original and validation cohorts. Linkage disequilibrium might explain the correlated functional status among segregating V segments, but an unknown experimental factor could not be ruled out. In vitro tests confirmed that three of the cytomegalovirus-associated TCR beta chains recognize cytomegalovirus antigens. The earlier analysis of about 600 of the donors excluded approximately 15 rarely observed V segments, including chromosome 9 orphons, because counts were too low. Because the 87-base-pair reads could not distinguish some IMGT-functional V segments, including TRBV6-2 and TRBV6-3, those segments were excluded. Most TCR sequences were observed very rarely across donors, whereas some public TCRs were present in many individuals. Compared with equally common non-associated chains, HLA-associated TCR beta chains in a later analysis were more clonally expanded and had lower generation probabilities. A later analysis found that TCR association rates varied across HLA loci, with DRB1 alleles showing the most associated TCRs and HLA-C alleles the fewest. Immune exposure information for the cohort was limited to CMV serostatus. It was suggested by the authors that the approach could potentially be generalized to other disease states and immunological phenotypes. A cluster of highly shared sequence variants was judged likely to represent a technical artifact of the sequencing pipeline. When HLA alleles, especially DR and DQ, strongly co-occurred, TCR associations were difficult to assign to individual alleles. In an earlier analysis of over 550 of the donors, most TCR beta V segments were observed in productive rearrangements about 90% or about 30% of the time, broadly matching IMGT annotations. The cohort was sequenced for TCR beta chains only, and without alpha or paired-chain data the features that could be detected were limited. In a later genetic analysis, a missense DCLRE1C variant was associated with V-gene and J-gene trimming of TCR beta chains, and the association was replicated in an independent cohort. A further reported finding was that TCR beta sequences accurately predicted the HLA-A and HLA-B alleles for most subjects in the first cohort. According to a later genetic analysis, donors in an Asian-associated ancestry cluster had fewer N-insertions in productive TCRs than the approximately 690-donor mean. A later analysis found that most CMV-associated TCR beta chains appeared HLA-restricted, with HLA associations seemingly driven largely by CMV exposure. The study gave a list of around 170 TCR beta chains associated with cytomegalovirus.

Libraries came from the immunoSEQ multiplex PCR assay. A mixture of 60 forward primers for TCR Vbeta segments and 13 reverse primers for TCR Jbeta segments was used in the multiplex PCR. Amplification of the CDR3 region of rearranged TCR beta genes was performed with a multiplex PCR assay on genomic DNA. The amplified TCR beta libraries were sequenced on the Illumina HiSeq System as 87-base-pair reads. Regarding the original processing steps: A later analysis tallied around 87 million unique TCR beta chains across the 666 repertoires, and 10 million to 11 million of those chains were shared by two or more donors. Raw reads were error-corrected and collapsed into unique sequences with a nearest-neighbor algorithm that merged closely related sequences to remove PCR and sequencing errors. Alignment of CDR3 sequences to IMGT reference sequences was used to assign V, D and J gene segments. Each retained sequence needed at least a six-nucleotide match to both a V gene segment and a J gene segment. A rearrangement counted as productive if the CDR3 had no stop codons and remained in frame with V and J, and every other rearrangement counted as non-productive. Following IMGT convention, CDR3 was defined as the stretch from the second conserved V-encoded cysteine up to the conserved J-encoded phenylalanine. The earlier analysis of 587 of the donors excluded any sequence lacking an unambiguous match to a single V gene segment. In an earlier analysis of some 590 of the donors, V segments were called functional above 56.7% productive rearrangements and were called segregating when the between-donor standard deviation exceeded 5%. To diagnose cytomegalovirus status from the catalog of TCR beta chain sequences, a statistical classification framework was built. In a later analysis, V and J genes were assigned by comparing TCR nucleotide sequences against IMGT/GENE-DB human TR gene sequences. A later analysis assigned CDR3 sequences and most-parsimonious VDJ recombination scenarios with the TCRdist pipeline. In a later analysis, every TCR beta chain was defined by the combination of its CDR3 amino acid sequence and its V-gene family, and reads without a unique V-gene family were dropped. In a later analysis, several hundred highly shared, low-generation-probability nucleotide sequences were removed to address suspected cross-contamination and a sequencing artifact. In a later analysis, a clonal expansion index for each public chain was calculated from normalized within-repertoire ranks of inferred template counts. A later analysis computed generation probabilities with a VDJ recombination model fitted to out-of-frame rearrangements, and checked the results against IGoR. Hypergeometric tests were used in a later analysis to score TCR-TCR, TCR-HLA and TCR-CMV co-occurrence, with a repertoire-size bias correction applied to the TCR pairs. In a later analysis, false discovery rates were estimated by permuting HLA or CMV assignments 20 times. In a later analysis, co-occurring TCRs were grouped using DBSCAN, and TCRdist sequence similarity was added for clustering within HLA-allele-positive subsets. Repertoires with fewer than 30,000 or more than 120,000 public chains, plus five repertoires with anomalous nucleotide sharing, were excluded from co-occurrence clustering. Not all clones reach the TCRdb copy of this immuneACCESS table, which keeps in-frame sequences only. Checked studies attribute under half of the gap to unresolved V genes and leave the rest unexplained. V and J calls and clone size follow that table, whereas D and trimming were derived from the DNA. Counted in this sample were roughly 150,000 clones; roughly two thirds of them appeared once. The biggest ten clones account for roughly 5.2% of the sample.

The TCR originated in a woman aged 18-30 years in good health and CMV-seropositive. Material for sequencing was PBMCs. The chain is encoded by TRBV14 joined to TRBJ2-7; TRBD1 agrees with 8 junctional bases. The DNA sequence reads TGTGCCAGCAGCCGGGACAGGAACTACGAGCAGTACTTC. Protein translation: CASSRDRNYEQYF.